This T cell receptor beta chain comes out of a study of T cells after yellow fever vaccination. General study findings and limits: Among all clonotypes, a small share was observed in both CD4 and CD8 compartments.

Trimming pared 5 bases from V and 2 bases from J, leaving 19 bases between. There are 15 residues in the CDR3. Germline V gene lookup returns CDR1 SQVTM and CDR2 ANQGSEA. This clonotype occurred a few times. Its antigen remains unknown. UMIs and a universal primer site were added when TCR cDNA was made by 5'RACE template switching. TCRdb redid the calling of the 5' RACE reads with MiXCR, one entry per CDR3 protein. The table lists 400,000 to 650,000 distinct CDR3 sequences, around a fifth of them singletons. This TCR came from a man aged 18 to 29 who received the YFV17D yellow fever vaccine. The sample here was PBMCs, taken about 21 days after the first yellow fever vaccination. V gene TRBV29-1 combines with J gene TRBJ2-7, with TRBD2 as a possible D gene (6 bases). CDR3: CSVRRGAIHPYEQYF. The CDR3 bases are TGCAGCGTTCGCCGCGGGGCCATTCATCCCTACGAGCAGTACTTC.